Each of the 8 T cell receptor beta chains below was sequenced from the same sample in a study of cytomegalovirus exposure and HLA in healthy donors. The primer mix had 60 Vbeta and 13 Jbeta primers. Assay: immunoSEQ multiplex PCR; the TCRdb copy retains only in-frame clones and omits some. Its table lists some 150,000 clones. Sequencing was performed on PBMCs. These receptors were collected from a man aged 40-49 years in good health and CMV-seronegative.

The J gene is TRBJ1-4, the V gene TRBV5-1, with D unresolved. With 1 base removed from V and 0 bases from J, the gap between germline ends came to 4 bases. The germline CDR1 and CDR2 sequences are SGHRS and YFSETQ. This CDR3 is built from 14 residues. The CDR3 region is CASSLQATNEKLFF. Written as DNA, the CDR3 is TGCGCCAGCAGCTTGCAGGCAACTAATGAAAAACTGTTTTTT.

The rearrangement joins TRBV10-3 to TRBJ1-1; D is undetermined. Germline CDR1 is ENHRY and CDR2 is SYGVKD. V lost 8 bases to trimming and J lost 1 base, with 5 bases between them. CDR3 length: 11 amino acids. The CDR3 DNA reads TGTGCCATCGGCGGGAACACTGAAGCTTTCTTT. This encodes CAIGGNTEAFF.

The J gene is TRBJ1-1, the V gene TRBV6-5; tentative D call: TRBD1 (6 bases). From germline, CDR1 is MNHEY and CDR2 SVGAGI. V was trimmed by 5 bases and J by 1 base, leaving 14 bases between them. The CDR3 has 15 amino acids. CDR3 region: CASSTGHPKNTEAFF. CDR3 DNA sequence: TGTGCCAGCAGTACGGGACATCCGAAGAACACTGAAGCTTTCTTT.

The CDR3 DNA is TGTGCCAGCAGCCAGGGGACCTCCTACGAGCAGTACTTC. It translates to CASSQGTSYEQYF. This chain joins TRBV5-6 and TRBJ2-7; perhaps TRBD1 as D (6 bases). This CDR3 is built from 13 residues. Germline V gene data show CDR1 as SGHDT and CDR2 as YYEEEE. Trimming left V 4 bases short and J 0 bases short, with 8 bases between.

The rearrangement uses TRBV29-1 and TRBJ2-3, with D maybe TRBD2 (5 bases). Trimming took 2 bases from V and 1 from J, leaving 7 bases between them. The CDR3 extends over 13 amino acids. Germline V gene data show CDR1 as SQVTM and CDR2 as ANQGSEA. CDR3 region: CSVERGGTDTQYF. The CDR3 DNA is TGCAGCGTTGAACGGGGAGGCACAGATACGCAGTATTTT.

J is TRBJ1-6 and V is TRBV28; 8 bases are shared with TRBD1. This CDR3 comprises 16 residues. The J segment lost 6 bases and the V segment lost 5 bases, leaving 9 bases of the junction unmatched. Germline CDR1 and CDR2: MDHEN and SYDVKM. The CDR3 spells CASSKTTGAPNSPLHF. DNA for the CDR3: TGTGCCAGCAGTAAGACGACAGGGGCGCCTAATTCACCCCTCCACTTT. Using reference TRBV28 and TRBJ1-6 for the parts outside the CDR3, the full variable domain is DVKVTQSSRYLVKRTGEKVFLECVQDMDHENMFWYRQDPGLGLRLIYFSYDVKMKEKGDIPEGYSVSREKKERFSLILESASTNQTSMYLCASSKTTGAPNSPLHFGNGTRLTVT.

CDR3 amino acids: CASRGVTYEQYF. The CDR3 region has the DNA TGTGCCAGCAGGGGCGTAACCTACGAGCAGTACTTC. The chain links TRBV11-2 to TRBJ2-7; D not resolved. This CDR3 contains 12 residues. Trimming stripped 6 bases from V and 2 bases from J, with 8 bases between. Germline V gives CDR1 SGHAT, CDR2 FQNNGV. Based on the CDR3 plus reference TRBV11-2 and TRBJ2-7, the full variable domain is EAGVAQSPRYKIIEKRQSVAFWCNPISGHATLYWYQQILGQGPKLLIQFQNNGVVDDSQLPKDRFSAERLKGVDSTLKIQPAKLEDSAVYLCASRGVTYEQYFGPGTRLTVT.

V usage is TRBV28 and J usage is TRBJ2-1, with 10 bases fitting TRBD2. Losses at the gene ends were 4 bases for V and 3 bases for J; bases not matched to a gene: 6. Per germline, CDR1 MDHEN and CDR2 SYDVKM. The CDR3 is made up of 16 amino acids. CDR3 sequence: CASSSLSGGSYNEQFF. The CDR3 region has the DNA TGTGCCAGCAGTTCCCTTAGCGGGGGGAGCTACAATGAGCAGTTCTTC.